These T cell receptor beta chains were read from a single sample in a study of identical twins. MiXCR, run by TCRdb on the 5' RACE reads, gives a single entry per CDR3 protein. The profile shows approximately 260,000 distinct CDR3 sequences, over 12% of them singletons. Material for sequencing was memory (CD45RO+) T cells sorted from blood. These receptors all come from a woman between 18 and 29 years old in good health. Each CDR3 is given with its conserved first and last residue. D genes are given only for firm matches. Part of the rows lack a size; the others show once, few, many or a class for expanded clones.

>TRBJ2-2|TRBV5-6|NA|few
TGTGCCAGCAGCCCGTCAAATTGGGGGGTGAACACCGGGGAGCTGTTTTTT
CASSPSNWGVNTGELFF
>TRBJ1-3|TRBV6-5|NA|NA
TGTGCCAGCAGTTGGGCAGATCGAAACACCATATATTTT
CASSWADRNTIYF
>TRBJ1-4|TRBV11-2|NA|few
TGTGCCAGCAGCTCCCCCTTTACAGAGCACGCAACTAATGAAAAACTGTTTTTT
CASSSPFTEHATNEKLFF
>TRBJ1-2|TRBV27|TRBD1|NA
TGTGCCAGCAGTTATAGGACAGGGGGAGTAGGAGGCTACACCTTC
CASSYRTGGVGGYTF
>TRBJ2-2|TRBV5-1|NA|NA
TGCGCCAGCAGCGTACGGTCCAGGGGGGAGCTGTTTTTT
CASSVRSRGELFF
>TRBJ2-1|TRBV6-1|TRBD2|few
TGTGCCAGCAGAGGACTAGCGACGAATGAGCAGTTCTTC
CASRGLATNEQFF
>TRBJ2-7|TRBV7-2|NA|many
TGTGCCAGCAGCTTACGGGTGAGCTCCTACGAGCAGTACTTC
CASSLRVSSYEQYF
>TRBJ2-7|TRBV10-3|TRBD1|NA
TGTGCCATCGTGGGACAGGGTCCCTACGAGCAGTACTTC
CAIVGQGPYEQYF
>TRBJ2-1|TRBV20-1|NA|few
TGCAGTGCACCCGCCCGCTTATGGCAGTTCTTC
CSAPARLWQFF
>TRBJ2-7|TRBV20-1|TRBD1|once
TGCAGTGCTAGAGACGGACAGGGTCGGAACGAGCAGTACTTC
CSARDGQGRNEQYF
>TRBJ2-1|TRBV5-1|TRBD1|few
TGCGCCAGCAGCCCGGTACAGGGGAAGGGTGAGCAGTTCTTC
CASSPVQGKGEQFF
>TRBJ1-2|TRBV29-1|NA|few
TGCAGCGTTGTCTCCAGACTCTATGGCTACACCTTC
CSVVSRLYGYTF
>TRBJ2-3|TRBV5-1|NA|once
TGCGCCAGCAGCTTCAGGGACCCCCGGACAGATACGCAGTATTTT
CASSFRDPRTDTQYF
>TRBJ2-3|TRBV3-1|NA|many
TGTGCCAGCAGCGCGCCTGTGGGCGCGGCAGCAGATACGCAGTATTTT
CASSAPVGAAADTQYF
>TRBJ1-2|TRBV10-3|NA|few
TGTGCCATCTGGGGCGGGCCCGCGTTAAACTATGGCTACACCTTC
CAIWGGPALNYGYTF
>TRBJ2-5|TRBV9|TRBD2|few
TGTGCCAGCAGCGTTGGGGGGAGGGCCGGAGAGACCCAGTACTTC
CASSVGGRAGETQYF
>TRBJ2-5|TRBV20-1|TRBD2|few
TGCAGTGCTACCAGCGGGGCAGAGACCCAGTACTTC
CSATSGAETQYF
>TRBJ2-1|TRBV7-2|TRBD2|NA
TGTGCCAGCAGCAGAGGGACTGGCGGGAGCTCCTACAATGAGCAGTTCTTC
CASSRGTGGSSYNEQFF
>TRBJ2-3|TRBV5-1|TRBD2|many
TGCGCCAGCAGCTTGACTAGCGGCACAGATACGCAGTATTTT
CASSLTSGTDTQYF
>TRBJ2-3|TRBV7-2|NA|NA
TGTGCCAGCAGCTCCAAGACCCAGTTTCGGGATACGCAGTATTTT
CASSSKTQFRDTQYF
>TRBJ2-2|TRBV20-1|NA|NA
TGCAGTGCTATACGGGGGTCCACCGGGGAGCTGTTTTTT
CSAIRGSTGELFF
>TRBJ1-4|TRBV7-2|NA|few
TGTGCCAGCAGCCCCCGGTGGGATGGTCCAGAAAAACTGTTTTTT
CASSPRWDGPEKLFF
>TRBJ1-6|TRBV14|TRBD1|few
TGTGCCAGCAGCCACTCCTCCAGGGGGTCACCCCTCCACTTT
CASSHSSRGSPLHF
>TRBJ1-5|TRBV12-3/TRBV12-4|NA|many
TGTGCCAGCAGCCCCGCCGAGCAGCCCCAGCATTTT
CASSPAEQPQHF
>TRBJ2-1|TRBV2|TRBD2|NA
TGTGCCAGCAGTGAAGCGCGGTCGGTGCAGCGGGATAACAATGAGCAGTTCTTC
CASSEARSVQRDNNEQFF